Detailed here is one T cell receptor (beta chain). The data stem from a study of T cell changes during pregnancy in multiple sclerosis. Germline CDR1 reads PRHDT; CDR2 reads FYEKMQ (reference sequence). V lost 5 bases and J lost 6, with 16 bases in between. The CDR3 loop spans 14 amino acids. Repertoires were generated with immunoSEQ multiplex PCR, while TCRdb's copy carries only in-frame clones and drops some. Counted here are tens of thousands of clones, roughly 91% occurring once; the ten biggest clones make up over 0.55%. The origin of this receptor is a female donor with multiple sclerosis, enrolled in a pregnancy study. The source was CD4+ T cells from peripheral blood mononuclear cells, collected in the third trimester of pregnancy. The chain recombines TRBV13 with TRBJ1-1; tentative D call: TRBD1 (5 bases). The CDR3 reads CASSRVGGDAEAFF. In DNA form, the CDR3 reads TGTGCCAGCAGCCGAGTGGGAGGGGATGCTGAAGCTTTCTTT. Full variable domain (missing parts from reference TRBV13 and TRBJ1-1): AAGVIQSPRHLIKEKRETATLKCYPIPRHDTVYWYQQGPGQDPQFLISFYEKMQSDKGSIPDRFSAQQFSDYHSELNMSSLELGDSALYFCASSRVGGDAEAFFGQGTRLTVV.